Following are 3 T cell receptor beta chains from one sample sequenced in a study of spatial heterogeneity in lung cancer. Time point reported: sample taken at primary tumor resection. Each CDR3 protein gets one entry after TCRdb re-called the 5' RACE reads with MiXCR. Among about 5,000 distinct CDR3 sequences listed, about 3.9% were seen once. The input for sequencing was normal lung tissue next to the tumor, taken at surgery. All receptors derive from a male donor with early-stage non-small cell lung cancer.

Judged by abundance, this clonotype is medium-sized (0.01 to 0.1%). The chain combines TRBV30 with TRBJ1-2, with D perhaps matching TRBD1 (5 bases). V was clipped by 4 bases and J by 6 bases, with 15 bases between them. Germline assignment: CDR1 GTSNPN and CDR2 SVGIG (reference sequence). The CDR3 is 13 residues long. CDR3 sequence reads: CAWTFLEGDGYTF. CDR3 DNA: TGTGCCTGGACCTTCCTCGAAGGGGATGGCTACACCTTC.

A few counts support this clonotype. This rearrangement joins TRBV20-1 to TRBJ1-2; the D is unclear. The germline V gene encodes CDR1 DFQATT and CDR2 SNEGSKA (reference sequence). Trimming stripped 0 bases from V and 7 bases from J, with 12 bases between. The CDR3 runs to 13 residues. CDR3 loop: CSARESGVGGYTF. As DNA, the CDR3 is TGCAGTGCTAGAGAATCCGGGGTTGGTGGCTACACCTTC.

The table lists this clonotype with many counts. The CDR3 DNA reads TGTGCCAGTAGTATAGCGGCGCCCGGCCACCAAGAGACCCAGTACTTC. Translation gives CASSIAAPGHQETQYF. The gene calls are TRBV19 and TRBJ2-5; no reliable D call. CDR1 is LNHDA and CDR2 is SQIVND in the germline V gene (reference sequence). This CDR3 has 16 amino acids. The V end lost 1 base, the J end lost 0 bases, and 12 bases lay between the germline ends.